One and the same sample provided the 19 T cell receptor beta chains below, sequenced in a study of blood T cells in healthy people across ages. A second PCR, run for about 7 to 11 cycles, used a sample-barcoded 5' primer plus a J-beta primer mix. In TCRdb, the 5' RACE reads were re-called with MiXCR into one record per CDR3 protein. Found here are about 1.5 million distinct CDR3 sequences, approximately 42% of them singletons; the top ten hold about 4%. Sequencing was done on a sample of blood. The receptors originated from a woman aged 18-29 years in good health.

This chain links TRBV15 with TRBJ2-1; a possible D gene is TRBD2 (5 bases). The DNA matches TRBJ2-7 better at its end, which makes the J call doubtful. Looked up from germline, CDR1 is LNHNV and CDR2 is YYDKDF (reference sequence). This CDR3 is 14 amino acids long. CDR3 bases: TGTGCCACCAGCAGAGCGAGTGACTACAATGAGCAGTACTTC. Its protein is CATSRASDYNEQYF.

This rearrangement joins TRBV29-1 to TRBJ2-3, with D unresolved. The CDR3 length is 13 residues. The V gene's germline CDR1 is SQVTM and CDR2 ANQGSEA. Trimming pared 7 bases from V and 1 base from J, leaving 12 bases between. As DNA, the CDR3 is TGCAGCGAGAGACCGGTGGGCACAGATACGCAGTATTTT. This sequence encodes CSERPVGTDTQYF.

This clonotype was picked up a small number of times. The chain combines TRBV5-1 with TRBJ2-3, with 7 bases that match TRBD2. This CDR3 contains 15 residues. V shed 5 bases and J 2 bases; nucleotides not matched to a gene: 8. Per the germline V gene, CDR1 is SGHRS and CDR2 is YFSETQ. The CDR3 loop is CASSNPGGYTDTQYF. The CDR3 DNA reads as TGCGCCAGCAGTAATCCGGGGGGTTACACAGATACGCAGTATTTT.

The V gene is TRBV12-3 or TRBV12-4, the J gene TRBJ2-1; 12 nucleotides line up with TRBD2. The V gene end was trimmed by 7 bases and the J gene end by 9 bases; junction bases not matched to a gene: 10. The CDR3 is 15 residues long. The CDR3 loop is CASITGTSGRGEQFF. Written as DNA, the CDR3 is TGTGCCAGCATCACCGGGACTAGCGGGCGGGGTGAGCAGTTCTTC.

This chain connects TRBV21-1 to TRBJ2-7. TRBV21-1 has pseudogene status. The CDR3 runs 14 residues. The CDR3 DNA sequence: TGTGCCAGCTCATCCCTAGGGATCTGGGGTGAGCAGTACTTC. Translation gives CASSSLGIWGEQYF.

This clonotype was counted a single time. At one end, the junction sequence differs from germline, possibly due to a read error. The genes are TRBV6-6 and TRBJ2-2; D ambiguous. CDR3 size: 12 residues. Germline loops: CDR1 MNHNY, CDR2 SVGAGI (reference sequence). The CDR3 nucleotides are TGTACCAGCCAACGGAACACCGGGGAGCTGTTTTTT. As protein: CTSQRNTGELFF.

This chain joins TRBV7-9 and TRBJ1-2, with D possibly TRBD1 on 5 matching bases. The CDR3 has 14 residues. Looked up from germline, CDR1 is SEHNR and CDR2 is FQNEAQ (reference sequence). V lost 5 bases, J lost 7 bases, and 17 bases lay in between. In DNA, the CDR3 is TGTGCCAGCAGCCGAGGGACTCTCGAGGGTGGCTACACCTTC. It is translated as CASSRGTLEGGYTF.

This clonotype occurred a few times. The CDR3 DNA is TGTGCCAGCAGCGGCAACAGGGTCGATACGCAGTATTTT. Its protein is CASSGNRVDTQYF. V and J are TRBV7-2 and TRBJ2-3; D is perhaps TRBD1 (6 bases). Between the trimmed V and J ends, which lost 5 bases and 6 bases, there was a span of 12 bases. This CDR3 is built from 13 residues. Germline assignment: CDR1 SGHTA and CDR2 FQGNSA.

The V gene is TRBV2, the J gene TRBJ2-1; possibly TRBD1 or TRBD2 for D (5 bases each). The CDR3 runs 16 residues. Germline assignment: CDR1 SNHLY and CDR2 FYNNEI. Trimming stripped 5 bases from V and 0 bases from J, with 14 bases between. In DNA form, the CDR3 reads TGTGCCAGCAGTACGGTTTGGGGGAGCTCCTACAATGAGCAGTTCTTC. Its protein product is CASSTVWGSSYNEQFF.

This clonotype was found a few times. The chain is built from TRBV20-1 and TRBJ2-1, with D possibly matching TRBD2 (6 bases). The germline gives CDR1 DFQATT, CDR2 SNEGSKA (reference sequence). The CDR3 runs 12 residues. With 0 bases removed from V and 15 bases from J, the gap between germline ends came to 15 bases. The CDR3 protein is CSARDSGPELFF. CDR3 in DNA: TGCAGTGCTAGAGATAGCGGCCCGGAGTTGTTCTTC.

The chain combines TRBV4-3 with TRBJ1-6; 11 bases are shared with TRBD1. Germline-derived CDR1 and CDR2 are LGHNA and YSLEER. V lost 5 bases, J lost 11 bases, and 5 bases stayed unmatched. The CDR3 runs 14 residues. The DNA for the CDR3 is TGCGCCAGCAGCGAGGGGACAGGGGGTCCACCCCTCCACTTT. This translates into CASSEGTGGPPLHF.

The chain has TRBV20-1 and TRBJ1-2; D not resolved. From germline, CDR1 is DFQATT and CDR2 SNEGSKA (reference sequence). Between the trimmed V and J ends, which lost 0 bases and 1 base, there was a span of 9 bases. This CDR3 contains 14 residues. The DNA of the CDR3 is TGCAGTGCTAGAGATCGCTCACGTAACTATGGCTACACCTTC. Translating it yields CSARDRSRNYGYTF.

This sequence joins TRBV28 and TRBJ2-5; a weak D match, TRBD2 (5 bases). Germline V gives CDR1 MDHEN, CDR2 SYDVKM. With 5 bases removed from V and 11 bases from J, the gap between germline ends came to 30 bases. The CDR3 loop spans 17 amino acids. CDR3 sequence: CASSPSGRSTTYNEQYF. CDR3 nucleotides: TGTGCCAGCAGTCCGAGCGGCCGAAGTACTACCTACAATGAGCAGTACTTC.

V usage is TRBV5-1 and J usage is TRBJ2-7; tentatively, D is TRBD2 (6 bases). CDR3 length: 15 residues. Germline V gene sequence: CDR1 SGHRS, CDR2 YFSETQ. V was cut by 3 bases and J by 7 bases, with 20 bases left in between. CDR3 bases: TGCGCCAGCAGCTACATGACTAGTTCGGATAATGAGCAGTACTTC. It specifies CASSYMTSSDNEQYF. The whole variable domain, remainder taken from reference TRBV5-1 and TRBJ2-7, is KAGVTQTPRYLIKTRGQQVTLSCSPISGHRSVSWYQQTPGQGLQFLFEYFSETQRNKGNFPGRFSGRQFSNSRSEMNVSTLELGDSALYLCASSYMTSSDNEQYFGPGTRLTVT.

V usage is TRBV28 and J usage is TRBJ2-1; D ambiguous. In germline, CDR1 is MDHEN, CDR2 SYDVKM. The V gene lost 2 bases and the J gene lost 6 bases, with 20 bases spanning the gap. CDR3 length: 17 residues. CDR3 DNA: TGTGCCAGCAGTTTAATCGGGTTGGGTTTCCGGCCCAATGAGCAGTTCTTC. Its protein product is CASSLIGLGFRPNEQFF.

The genes are TRBV7-9 and TRBJ1-4; no definite D call. CDR3 length equals 15 residues. V was shortened by 5 bases and J by 8 bases, with 18 bases between the two germline ends. Germline assignment: CDR1 SEHNR and CDR2 FQNEAQ (reference sequence). CDR3 loop: CASSPGRAGEEKLFF. The DNA for the CDR3 is TGTGCCAGCAGCCCAGGTCGCGCGGGCGAAGAAAAACTGTTTTTT.

The chain combines TRBV6-4 with TRBJ2-1; the D gene is possibly TRBD2 (5 bases). Germline lookup yields CDR1 MRHNA and CDR2 SNTAGT. V shed 2 bases and J shed 8 bases, with 7 bases lying between them. The CDR3 is made up of 12 amino acids. The CDR3 spells CASSDRGDEQFF. The DNA for the CDR3 is TGTGCCAGCAGTGACCGGGGTGATGAGCAGTTCTTC.

This clonotype has more than one count but fewer than ten. The chain carries TRBV28 and TRBJ2-1; TRBD2 matches 12 bases. Germline V gene lookup returns CDR1 MDHEN and CDR2 SYDVKM. The trim removed 3 bases at V and 10 bases at J, leaving 7 bases unmatched. CDR3 size: 15 residues. In DNA form, the CDR3 reads TGTGCCAGCAGTTTGCTAGCGGGAGGGCCAAAGGAGCAGTTCTTC. Translation: CASSLLAGGPKEQFF.

The chain employs TRBV29-1 and TRBJ1-2; 7 bases line up with TRBD1. The germline gives CDR1 SQVTM, CDR2 ANQGSEA. With 1 base clipped from V and 1 base from J, the junction kept 9 bases outside the gene matches. This CDR3 has 16 amino acids. CDR3: CSVEVPGTDYNYGYTF. The CDR3 region has the DNA TGCAGCGTTGAAGTTCCAGGGACAGATTATAACTATGGCTACACCTTC.